These 30 T cell receptor beta chains originate from one sample sequenced in a study of T-cell memory formation after mild COVID-19. TCRdb itself ran the 5' RACE reads through MiXCR, one entry per CDR3 protein. In the table there are 400,000 to 550,000 distinct CDR3 sequences, nearly 25% of which are singletons. Material: PBMCs or a T cell subset sorted from them (not recorded which). These receptors originate from an adult woman who had mild COVID-19 (a few samples of this study predate the infection). Cell type and time point are not known.

This chain uses TRBV20-1 with TRBJ2-3, with 10 bases fitting TRBD2. The CDR3 has 17 amino acids. In germline, CDR1 is DFQATT, CDR2 SNEGSKA (reference sequence). The CDR3: CSARDPAGGPSTDTQYF. CDR3 in DNA: TGCAGCGCACGAGACCCAGCGGGAGGGCCTAGCACAGATACGCAGTATTTT.

To note about this clonotype: A read error may be the cause here, since a much bigger clone is one base away. This sequence joins TRBV5-6 and TRBJ1-3; D is ambiguous. The CDR3 spans 12 residues. The germline CDR1 and CDR2 sequences are SGHDT and YYEEEE. The CDR3 DNA reads as TGTGCCAGCAGCTTGCCTGGAGACACCATATATTTT. Its translation is CASSLPGDTIYF.

The CDR3 DNA reads TGTGCCAGCAGCTTAGAGACAGGGGGAGTCTACGAGCAGTACTTC. Translated, it gives CASSLETGGVYEQYF. The chain uses TRBV7-2 and TRBJ2-7; 9 bases map to TRBD1. Germline loops: CDR1 SGHTA, CDR2 FQGNSA. The CDR3 spans 15 residues. The trim removed 1 base at V and 3 bases at J, leaving 4 bases unmatched. Combining the CDR3 with reference TRBV7-2 and TRBJ2-7 gives the whole variable domain GAGVSQSPSNKVTEKGKDVELRCDPISGHTALYWYRQSLGQGLEFLIYFQGNSAPDKSGLPSDRFSAERTGGSVSTLTIQRTQQEDSAVYLCASSLETGGVYEQYFGPGTRLTVT.

The gene calls are TRBV6-5 and TRBJ2-7; D is undetermined. The length of the CDR3 is 13 residues. Germline CDR1 and CDR2: MNHEY and SVGAGI. Trimming stripped 5 bases from V and 0 bases from J, with 8 bases between. The chain's CDR3 is CASSAMGSYEQYF. CDR3 bases: TGTGCCAGCAGTGCTATGGGCTCCTACGAGCAGTACTTC.

The gene calls are TRBV3-1 and TRBJ1-2, with no clear D. The ends were cut back, 0 bases at V and 3 bases at J, with 14 bases in the middle. Germline V lookup: CDR1 LGHDT, CDR2 YNNKEL (reference sequence). The CDR3 spans 16 residues. This CDR3 reads CASSQDLRQSYYGYTF. In DNA, the CDR3 is TGTGCCAGCAGCCAAGATCTTAGGCAGAGTTACTATGGCTACACCTTC.

In this sample, this clonotype turned up many times. The rearrangement joins TRBV5-1 to TRBJ2-3, with a possible D match to TRBD2 (5 bases). Germline V lookup: CDR1 SGHRS, CDR2 YFSETQ. The CDR3 is 15 amino acids. Trimming removed 4 bases from V and 0 bases from J, with 12 bases in between. The CDR3 DNA reads as TGCGCCAGCAGCCTCGGGGAGATTAGCACAGATACGCAGTATTTT. This translates into CASSLGEISTDTQYF.

The J gene is TRBJ2-3, the V gene TRBV7-2; D might be TRBD1 or TRBD2, each matching 5 bases. The V end was cut by 5 bases, the J end by 0 bases, with 9 bases between. Germline CDR1 and CDR2: SGHTA and FQGNSA. There are 14 residues in the CDR3. CDR3 sequence (DNA): TGTGCCAGCAGCCTTTGGGACAGCACAGATACGCAGTATTTT. Residues: CASSLWDSTDTQYF.

The chain couples TRBV5-1 to TRBJ2-5; D unresolved. The germline gives CDR1 SGHRS, CDR2 YFSETQ. V lost 4 bases to trimming and J lost 2 bases, with 18 bases between them. CDR3 length equals 16 residues. CDR3 residues: CASSLPQSDGQETQYF. The DNA of the CDR3 is TGCGCCAGCAGCCTCCCCCAATCGGACGGGCAAGAGACCCAGTACTTC.

This clonotype appeared a few times. This sequence joins TRBV12-3 or TRBV12-4 and TRBJ1-1; no clear D. The CDR3 is 14 residues long. V was cut by 3 bases and J by 0 bases, with 8 bases left in between. The CDR3 reads CASSFSQLNTEAFF. In DNA form, the CDR3 reads TGTGCCAGCAGTTTCTCACAGCTGAACACTGAAGCTTTCTTT.

The rearrangement uses TRBV24-1 and TRBJ2-2, with unresolved D. This CDR3 region has 16 residues. Between the trimmed V and J ends, which lost 2 bases and 0 bases, there was a span of 9 bases. CDR1 is KGHDR and CDR2 is SFDVKD in the germline V gene. DNA for the CDR3: TGTGCCACCAGTGATTATAACGGCGCGAACACCGGGGAGCTGTTTTTT. This codes for CATSDYNGANTGELFF.

This clonotype showed up just a few times. The J gene is TRBJ1-1, the V gene TRBV5-5; 7 bases line up with TRBD1. This CDR3 has 17 residues. Germline assignment: CDR1 SGHKS and CDR2 YYEKEE (reference sequence). Germline trimming cut 4 bases from V and 2 bases from J; bases unmatched to any gene: 14. CDR3 sequence reads: CASSIFGTVPFNTEAFF. CDR3 sequence (DNA): TGTGCCAGCAGCATATTCGGGACAGTCCCCTTCAACACTGAAGCTTTCTTT.

This chain uses TRBV6-5 with TRBJ1-1, with D hard to call. Germline V gene lookup returns CDR1 MNHEY and CDR2 SVGAGI. Trimming removed 3 bases from V and 2 bases from J, with 7 bases in between. This CDR3 is built from 13 residues. CDR3: CASSYLANTEAFF. As DNA, the CDR3 is TGTGCCAGCAGTTATTTGGCAAACACTGAAGCTTTCTTT.

This clonotype was counted between two and nine times. The chain joins TRBV11-2 to TRBJ1-1; no definite D call. There are 14 residues in the CDR3. Germline CDR1 reads SGHAT; CDR2 reads FQNNGV. Trimming took off 2 bases at V and 4 bases at J, with 11 bases between the two ends. The CDR3 DNA reads TGTGCCAGCAGCTTACACAGCACGGGCACTGAAGCTTTCTTT. Translated, it gives CASSLHSTGTEAFF.

The chain has TRBV6-5 and TRBJ2-3, with D tentatively TRBD1 (5 bases). The germline V gene encodes CDR1 MNHEY and CDR2 SVGAGI. The germline V and J ends were trimmed by 0 bases and 2 bases, with 9 bases remaining between them. The CDR3 runs to 15 residues. Here the CDR3 reads CASSYSSRVTDTQYF. CDR3 bases: TGTGCCAGCAGTTACTCGAGCAGGGTCACAGATACGCAGTATTTT.

The chain combines TRBV5-1 with TRBJ1-5; D unclear. This CDR3 spans 16 amino acids. CDR1 SGHRS and CDR2 YFSETQ come from the germline V gene. Trimming took off 0 bases at V and 0 bases at J, with 10 bases between the two ends. CDR3 DNA: TGCGCCAGCAGCTTGGACGGTCTTTATAGCAATCAGCCCCAGCATTTT. Translation gives CASSLDGLYSNQPQHF.

This chain uses TRBV1 with TRBJ1-2; the listed D gene, TRBD1, was not tested against the DNA. TRBV1 is recorded as a pseudogene. The CDR3 loop spans 13 amino acids. The CDR3 DNA reads TGCACCAGCCCCCAACCGGGAAACTATGGCTACACCTTC. Its protein product is CTSPQPGNYGYTF.

This sequence joins TRBV20-1 and TRBJ2-7; perhaps TRBD2 as D (5 bases). This CDR3 contains 15 residues. V was trimmed by 7 bases and J by 0 bases, leaving 19 bases between them. Germline CDR1 reads DFQATT; CDR2 reads SNEGSKA (reference sequence). This CDR3 reads CSVLPGGGLSYEQYF. The DNA of the CDR3 is TGCAGTGTTCTCCCAGGCGGCGGACTCTCCTACGAGCAGTACTTC.

This clonotype has only a few counts. CDR3 DNA: TGTGCCAGCAGCTTAGCTCCGACTAGCGGGCATTCCAATGAGCAGTTCTTC. Amino acids: CASSLAPTSGHSNEQFF. J is TRBJ2-1 and V is TRBV7-9; 10 positions match TRBD2. The CDR3 has 17 residues. CDR1 and CDR2 (germline): SEHNR, FQNEAQ (reference sequence). Trimming at V came to 0 bases and at J to 6 bases, leaving 8 bases not matched to a gene.

This clonotype was found a few times. V gene TRBV2 combines with J gene TRBJ2-1; the D call may be TRBD1 or TRBD2 (6 bases each). CDR1 is SNHLY, CDR2 FYNNEI, per germline. The CDR3 is 15 residues long. The V end lost 6 bases, the J end lost 1 base, and 13 bases lay between the germline ends. The CDR3 reads CASRVGGASYNEQFF. DNA of the CDR3: TGTGCCAGCAGGGTCGGGGGCGCTTCCTACAATGAGCAGTTCTTC.

The chain is built from TRBV29-1 and TRBJ2-3; D is unresolved. This CDR3 spans 13 amino acids. The germline CDR1 and CDR2 sequences are SQVTM and ANQGSEA. The V end was cut by 3 bases, the J end by 5 bases, with 12 bases between. CDR3 nucleotides: TGCAGCGTTGATGGTTTGGACCGAGATACGCAGTATTTT. Translated: CSVDGLDRDTQYF.

This clonotype was observed a few times. The chain combines TRBV7-2 with TRBJ2-3; D perhaps matches TRBD2 (5 bases). This CDR3 has 15 residues. CDR1 SGHTA and CDR2 FQGNSA come from the germline V gene. V lost 1 base and J 2 bases, leaving 10 bases between the germline ends. The DNA for the CDR3 is TGTGCCAGCAGCTTAGGGCCACTAGACACAGATACGCAGTATTTT. It specifies CASSLGPLDTDTQYF.

This clonotype was observed a handful of times. The chain combines TRBV7-9 with TRBJ2-1, with TRBD2 as a possible D gene (5 bases). This CDR3 contains 12 residues. Germline CDR1 is SEHNR and CDR2 is FQNEAQ (reference sequence). V was cut by 3 bases and J by 8 bases, with 8 bases left in between. DNA of the CDR3: TGTGCCAGCAGCTTCCCAGCGGATGAGCAGTTCTTC. This sequence encodes CASSFPADEQFF.

This rearrangement joins TRBV29-1 to TRBJ2-1, with D maybe TRBD1 (5 bases). CDR1 is SQVTM and CDR2 is ANQGSEA in the germline V gene. This CDR3 contains 14 residues. Trimming removed 7 bases at V and 0 bases at J, with 13 bases between. The CDR3 here is CSGSQGSSYNEQFF. The DNA for the CDR3 is TGCAGCGGCTCCCAGGGAAGCTCCTACAATGAGCAGTTCTTC.

The V and J genes are TRBV6-2 or TRBV6-3 and TRBJ2-3, with TRBD1 matching 8 bases. This CDR3 comprises 14 residues. Germline V gene lookup returns CDR1 MNHEY and CDR2 SVGEGT. Germline trimming cut 6 bases from V and 4 bases from J; bases unmatched to any gene: 6. The chain's CDR3 is CASRSGGSSDTQYF. DNA of the CDR3: TGTGCCAGCAGGTCAGGGGGCTCGTCAGATACGCAGTATTTT.

The chain is built from TRBV7-9 and TRBJ2-1, with a weak D call TRBD2 (6 bases). The CDR3 has 14 residues. The germline CDR1 and CDR2 sequences are SEHNR and FQNEAQ (reference sequence). Trimming pared 8 bases from V and 3 bases from J, leaving 14 bases between. CDR3 nucleotide sequence: TGTGCCAGCGAGGGTAGCGGCCTCTACAATGAGCAGTTCTTC. This gives the protein CASEGSGLYNEQFF.

The chain joins TRBV25-1 to TRBJ2-2; 9 bases align to TRBD2. Germline V gene lookup returns CDR1 MGHDK and CDR2 SYGVNS. With V trimmed by 6 bases and J by 6 bases, 8 bases remained unmatched. The CDR3 is 15 residues long. CDR3 nucleotides: TGTGCCAGCAGGTCCACCGCGGGGGGGGCCGGGGAGCTGTTTTTT. Translation gives CASRSTAGGAGELFF.

V and J are TRBV4-2 and TRBJ2-2, with 9 bases identical to TRBD2. The CDR3 covers 16 residues. CDR1 and CDR2 from the germline V gene are LGHNA and YNFKEQ. V shed 2 bases and J 3 bases; nucleotides not matched to a gene: 4. The CDR3, as DNA: TGTGCCAGCAGCCAACTAGCGGGGTTGGACACCGGGGAGCTGTTTTTT. This codes for CASSQLAGLDTGELFF.

This clonotype was observed a handful of times. The rearrangement joins TRBV12-3 or TRBV12-4 to TRBJ2-3; unclear D gene. The CDR3 has 11 amino acids. The ends were cut back, 6 bases at V and 5 bases at J, with 6 bases in the middle. In DNA, the CDR3 is TGTGCCAGCAGGCTAGGAGATACGCAGTATTTT. It codes for CASRLGDTQYF.

This chain uses TRBV7-6 with TRBJ1-1, with D perhaps matching TRBD1 (6 bases). The CDR3 has 13 residues. The germline V gene has CDR1 SGHVS and CDR2 FNYEAQ. V lost 1 base and J 6 bases, leaving 9 bases between the germline ends. For the CDR3, the DNA is TGTGCCAGCAGCTTAGAGCCAGGGGCTGAAGCTTTCTTT. Residues: CASSLEPGAEAFF.

This chain connects TRBV10-3 to TRBJ2-1, with TRBD1 matching 7 bases. Per germline, CDR1 ENHRY and CDR2 SYGVKD. V was pared by 2 bases and J by 8 bases, with 6 bases of the junction left unmatched. This CDR3 contains 14 residues. The CDR3 protein is CAISEEGAVDEQFF. The DNA for the CDR3 is TGTGCCATCAGTGAGGAGGGGGCAGTCGATGAGCAGTTCTTC.